This T cell receptor (beta chain) was profiled in a study of blood T cells in healthy people across ages. Notes on the study in general: Roughly linearly, TCR beta diversity per million T cells fell as age increased.

Turning to this clonotype: Its antigen is as yet unknown.

V dropped 0 bases and J dropped 0 bases, with 9 bases sitting between them. The CDR3 runs to 16 residues. A sample-barcoded 5' primer and a J-beta primer mix were used in a second PCR of roughly 7 to 11 cycles. TCRdb recomputed calls from the 5' RACE reads with MiXCR, one row per CDR3 protein. Of a few hundred thousand distinct CDR3 sequences listed, about 29% were seen once; the top ten hold roughly 3.5%. The sample also formed part of further work on T cells of mothers and their children. As reported in that work: For related and unrelated pairs alike, thymic selection shapes TCR recombination output similarly.

The sequence came from a boy between 2 and 10 years old in good health. The rearrangement joins TRBV12-3 or TRBV12-4 to TRBJ1-5, with D maybe TRBD1 (6 bases). Sequenced sample: blood. As DNA, the CDR3 is TGTGCCAGCAGTTTAGCGGGACACCTTAGCAATCAGCCCCAGCATTTT. As protein: CASSLAGHLSNQPQHF.